The clone carrying this T cell receptor beta chain was seen only a few times. TCRdb re-called clones from the PCR reads using MiXCR. The sample holds some 30,000 clones, 30% to 40% seen once. The sample originates from a study of metastatic and nonmetastatic thyroid tumors. No patient received treatment before thyroid surgery. The length of the CDR3 is 13 residues. CDR1 and CDR2 from the germline V gene are MNHNS and SASEGT. V shed 7 bases and J 9 bases; nucleotides not matched to a gene: 10. Sequencing input: tumor tissue. The gene calls are TRBV6-1 and TRBJ1-2; 8 nucleotides match TRBD1. The clonotype comes from a female donor with papillary thyroid cancer or a benign thyroid nodule (not recorded which). Some clones in this sample may be carry-over from other donors' samples. In DNA form, the CDR3 reads TGTGCCAGCACATCCAGGGGGCTCGGTTGCTACACCTTC. Amino acid sequence: CASTSRGLGCYTF.